These 14 T cell receptor beta chains were sequenced from one sample in a study of T cell responses to AZD1222 COVID-19 vaccine. Sequencing used immunoSEQ multiplex PCR; TCRdb keeps in-frame clones, though not all of them. Here the sample spans roughly 70,000 clones, approximately 81% being singletons. Source: peripheral blood, taken on day 0 of AZD1222 vaccination. Receptors were obtained from an adult in good health.

The V call is TRBV19, the J call TRBJ1-5, with D hard to call. With 3 bases removed from V and 2 bases from J, the gap between germline ends came to 14 bases. The CDR3 loop spans 16 amino acids. CDR1 and CDR2 from the germline V gene are LNHDA and SQIVND (reference sequence). CDR3 coding DNA: TGTGCCAGTAGTATGGAGAGATGGAGGGGCAATCAGCCCCAGCATTTT. Residues: CASSMERWRGNQPQHF.

This clone was seen only once. V is TRBV11-3 and J is TRBJ2-7; 7 nucleotides line up with TRBD1. The CDR3 is 20 amino acids. J lost 1 base, V lost 0 bases, and 18 bases had no gene match. CDR1 and CDR2 (germline): SGHNT, YENEEA. In DNA, the CDR3 is TGTGCCAGCAGCTTAGATGCCCTACAATCGACAGGGAATCCTTCCTACGAGCAGTACTTC. Translating gives CASSLDALQSTGNPSYEQYF.

This rearrangement joins TRBV2 to TRBJ1-5, with D perhaps TRBD1 (6 bases). The germline V gene encodes CDR1 SNHLY and CDR2 FYNNEI. The CDR3 runs to 16 residues. The V gene lost 8 bases and the J gene lost 0 bases, with 17 bases spanning the gap. DNA for the CDR3: TGTGCCAGCCTCCGGGACATTCCTCCTAGCAATCAGCCCCAGCATTTT. This encodes CASLRDIPPSNQPQHF.

The chain is built from TRBV6-5 and TRBJ2-7; D tentatively fits TRBD1 or TRBD2 (6 bases each). This CDR3 is built from 13 residues. Germline values: CDR1 MNHEY, CDR2 SVGAGI. Between the trimmed V and J ends, which lost 6 bases and 6 bases, there was a span of 15 bases. CDR3 sequence (DNA): TGTGCCAGCAGGGTAATCGGGGGCTTCGAGCAGTACTTC. Its protein is CASRVIGGFEQYF.

This rearrangement joins TRBV9 to TRBJ2-1, with D perhaps TRBD1 (6 bases). The CDR3 extends over 14 amino acids. Per germline, CDR1 SGDLS and CDR2 YYNGEE. V was shortened by 4 bases and J by 4 bases, with 12 bases between the two germline ends. The CDR3 DNA reads TGTGCCAGCAGCTCGCCAGGGGTTTACAATGAGCAGTTCTTC. Protein: CASSSPGVYNEQFF. Full variable domain (missing parts from reference TRBV9 and TRBJ2-1): DSGVTQTPKHLITATGQRVTLRCSPRSGDLSVYWYQQSLDQGLQFLIQYYNGEERAKGNILERFSAQQFPDLHSELNLSSLELGDSALYFCASSSPGVYNEQFFGPGTRLTVL.

The chain joins TRBV3-1 (or the pseudogene TRBV3-2) to TRBJ2-5; TRBD2 might be the D (5 bases). The germline V gene has CDR1 LGHDT and CDR2 YNNKEL (reference sequence). Trimming pared 0 bases from V and 1 base from J, leaving 12 bases between. This CDR3 has 16 amino acids. The CDR3 reads CASSQDAGWGQETQYF. CDR3 sequence (DNA): TGTGCCAGCAGCCAAGATGCGGGCTGGGGCCAAGAGACCCAGTACTTC.

This chain joins TRBV11-3 and TRBJ2-7; 9 bases are shared with TRBD2. Trimming removed 3 bases from V and 0 bases from J; junction bases left unmatched: 9. This CDR3 has 17 residues. Per germline, CDR1 SGHNT and CDR2 YENEEA. CDR3 in DNA: TGTGCCAGCAGCTTCTGGGCTAGCGGGGTTAGCTCCTACGAGCAGTACTTC. Translated, it gives CASSFWASGVSSYEQYF. Based on the CDR3 plus reference TRBV11-3 and TRBJ2-7, the full variable domain is EAGVVQSPRYKIIEKKQPVAFWCNPISGHNTLYWYLQNLGQGPELLIRYENEEAVDDSQLPKDRFSAERLKGVDSTLKIQPAELGDSAVYLCASSFWASGVSSYEQYFGPGTRLTVT.

Here the CDR3 reads CARDVDDSGYTF. The DNA of the CDR3 is TGTGCCAGAGACGTGGACGACTCTGGCTACACCTTC. V and J are TRBV6-4 and TRBJ1-2; D gene uncertain. With 9 bases removed from V and 7 bases from J, the gap between germline ends came to 15 bases. The CDR3 has 12 residues. Germline V lookup: CDR1 MRHNA, CDR2 SNTAGT.

V is TRBV14 and J is TRBJ1-2; 9 bases fit TRBD1. Germline-derived CDR1 and CDR2 are SGHDN and FVKESK. Losses at the gene ends were 4 bases for V and 8 bases for J; bases not matched to a gene: 14. This CDR3 region has 16 residues. The chain's CDR3 is CASSRDATGGAGGYTF. The CDR3 coding sequence is TGTGCCAGCAGCCGGGACGCCACAGGGGGCGCAGGGGGCTACACCTTC. Full variable domain (rest looked up from reference TRBV14 and TRBJ1-2): EAGVTQFPSHSVIEKGQTVTLRCDPISGHDNLYWYRRVMGKEIKFLLHFVKESKQDESGMPNNRFLAERTGGTYSTLKVQPAELEDSGVYFCASSRDATGGAGGYTFGSGTRLTVV.

The chain employs TRBV18 and TRBJ1-3; 9 bases are a match to TRBD1. The CDR3 extends over 15 amino acids. Germline-derived CDR1 and CDR2 are KGHSH and LQKENI. V trimming: 2 bases; J trimming: 2 bases; junction bases outside the gene matches: 1. This chain's CDR3 is CASSPRQGAGNTIYF. The DNA of the CDR3 is TGTGCCAGCTCACCAAGACAGGGGGCTGGAAACACCATATATTTT.

This chain connects TRBV5-1 to TRBJ2-7, with no clear D. V lost 2 bases and J 5 bases, leaving 11 bases between the germline ends. The CDR3 sequence is 13 residues long. Germline CDR1 and CDR2: SGHRS and YFSETQ. CDR3 DNA sequence: TGCGCCAGCAGCTTAATGGGGTCCGACGAGCAGTACTTC. Amino acid sequence: CASSLMGSDEQYF.

The chain couples TRBV5-1 to TRBJ1-1; D remains unclear. This CDR3 is built from 14 residues. The germline gives CDR1 SGHRS, CDR2 YFSETQ. Trimming took off 2 bases at V and 0 bases at J, with 8 bases between the two ends. The CDR3 region is CASSFRPLNTEAFF. As DNA, the CDR3 is TGCGCCAGCAGCTTTCGTCCCTTGAACACTGAAGCTTTCTTT.

In its sample, this clone was seen once. The rearrangement uses TRBV19 and TRBJ1-4; no definite D call. V lost 9 bases and J lost 8, with 16 bases in between. From germline, CDR1 is LNHDA and CDR2 SQIVND (reference sequence). The CDR3 covers 13 residues. CDR3 coding DNA: TGTGCCAGCCAAAACAGCGCTCGGGAAAAACTGTTTTTT. Protein: CASQNSAREKLFF.

The J gene is TRBJ1-3, the V gene TRBV6-5; D may be TRBD1 (6 bases). CDR1 and CDR2 from the germline V gene are MNHEY and SVGAGI. This CDR3 has 14 amino acids. V was cut by 5 bases and J by 1 base, with 9 bases left in between. CDR3 in DNA: TGTGCCAGCAGTCAGGGGTTTTCTGGAAACACCATATATTTT. It encodes CASSQGFSGNTIYF.